This paragraph reports one T cell receptor beta chain. Its cognate antigen is unknown. The CDR3 contains 14 residues. The V and J ends lost 4 bases and 7 bases respectively, with 11 bases between them. Germline V gene sequence: CDR1 LGHDT, CDR2 YNNKEL (reference sequence). The entry originates in a study of T cell responses to AZD1222 COVID-19 vaccine. The overall study: Pooling covered second doses at about 4 or about 12 weeks.

Some clones are missing from TCRdb's copy, which holds only in-frame ones; the method was immunoSEQ multiplex PCR. The repertoire has some 140,000 clones, about 85% of them found once; the top ten carry less than 3.5%. Study-wide findings and caveats: Targeting of unmutated variant regions was reportedly seen in nearly half of spike-specific TCRs. The study identified only five to seven AZD1222 recipients as seropositive at baseline. Rises in breadth and depth of Spike-specific TCRs came after two AZD1222 doses.

The clonotype comes from an adult in good health. The source material was peripheral blood, sampled on day 0 of AZD1222 vaccination. V and J are TRBV3-1 (or the pseudogene TRBV3-2) and TRBJ1-6; possible D gene TRBD1, 6 bases. CDR3 in amino acids: CASSPGTNNSPLHF. The CDR3, as DNA: TGTGCCAGCAGCCCCGGGACAAACAATTCACCCCTCCACTTT.